This T cell receptor beta chain was profiled in a study of blood T cell repertoires in COVID-19 (dated by TCRdb to the early 2020s). Study-level background: Collaborator samples came from the United States, Italy and Spain and covered acute and convalescent phases of COVID-19. The material from the prospective study consisted of cDNA or gDNA derived from T cells, B-cell-depleted T cells, or PBMCs. Deeply sampled blood TCRbeta repertoires from subjects exposed to, actively infected with, or recovered from COVID-19 were included in the dataset. A freely available public database, intended as a resource for researchers studying the immune response to SARS-CoV-2, is where the repertoires were released. The samples were drawn from two sources: the first 160 participants of the ongoing ImmuneRACE study, and fewer than 1,500 subjects contributed by 6 global collaborators. The sample metadata nearly always contained a de-identified subject ID, COVID-19 status, age in years and sex. Where available, HLA class I and class II types were taken from metadata supplied by the sample provider and were not determined by assay-based typing.

Each collaborating institution followed its own protocols to collect whole blood in K2EDTA tubes. For TCRbeta analysis, collaborators shipped samples in one of three forms: frozen whole blood, isolated PBMCs, or DNA extracted from either of those sample types. As concerns this clone: The antigen it binds to is not known. Per-base quality was not reported, and no clone a single base away is much larger than it.

Taken from cysteine to phenylalanine, the CDR3 has 16 residues. This entry keeps only the CDR3 DNA: 48 bases, framed from base 1. CDR1 and CDR2 (LNHDA, SQIVND) derive from the germline V gene (reference sequence). Trimming costs V 5 bases and J 0 bases, and their ends lie 13 bases apart. The immunoSEQ Assay, a bias-controlled multiplex PCR, was used to amplify TCRbeta CDR3 regions from genomic DNA. The authors' pipeline ran thus. Within the assay, amplification of reference gene primers was used to estimate how many nucleated cells each sample contained. Sequence reads were collapsed and filtered to measure the absolute abundance of every unique TCRbeta CDR3 rearrangement. For each sample, productive Simpson clonality was calculated by taking the square root of Simpson's diversity index across productive rearrangements. The immuneACCESS repertoire file appears here via TCRdb, limited to in-frame rearrangements. These files lack a portion of the clones; in checked studies, under half of the deficit traces to unresolved V genes, and the cause of the others is not known. Clone size and the V and J calls come from that table; the DNA yielded D and trimming. Across this sample there are about 100,000 clones, with about nine tenths seen only once. The ten top clones hold 17% of the sample.

General study outcomes and caveats: How much clinical and demographic metadata was included differed by source and by participant, and the metadata was provided uncurated.

Rearrangement joined TRBV19 to TRBJ2-2, with TRBD1 tentatively as D gene (5 bases match). This sequence was found in a middle-aged man with acute or convalescent COVID-19. Input material: peripheral blood. CDR3 protein: CASSDRQRSNTGELFF. Here is the DNA: TGTGCCAGTAGTGATAGACAGAGATCGAACACCGGGGAGCTGTTTTTT.